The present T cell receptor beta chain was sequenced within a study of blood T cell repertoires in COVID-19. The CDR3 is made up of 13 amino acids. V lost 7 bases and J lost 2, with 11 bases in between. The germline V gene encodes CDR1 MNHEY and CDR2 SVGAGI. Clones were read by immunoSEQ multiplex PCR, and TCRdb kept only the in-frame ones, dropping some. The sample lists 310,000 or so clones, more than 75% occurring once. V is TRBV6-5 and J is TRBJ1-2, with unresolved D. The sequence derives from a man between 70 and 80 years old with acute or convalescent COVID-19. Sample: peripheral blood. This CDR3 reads CASTTGMNYGYTF. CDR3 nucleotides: TGTGCCAGCACCACGGGGATGAACTATGGCTACACCTTC.